The next 19 T cell receptor beta chains were all read from a single sample in a study of cytomegalovirus exposure and HLA in healthy donors. Researchers ran the PCR with 60 Vbeta and 13 Jbeta primers. Repertoires were generated with immunoSEQ multiplex PCR, while TCRdb's copy carries only in-frame clones and drops some. The data contain tens of thousands of clones, roughly 84% of them singletons. The specimen sequenced was PBMCs. Source of these receptors: a man aged 25-45 years in good health and CMV-seronegative.

The chain uses TRBV27 and TRBJ2-7; maybe TRBD2 (6 bases). The germline CDR1 and CDR2 sequences are MNHEY and SMNVEV (reference sequence). The V end was cut by 6 bases, the J end by 4 bases, with 19 bases between. The CDR3 is 15 amino acids. The CDR3 region is CASSLRGPLSYEQYF. Written as DNA, the CDR3 is TGTGCCAGCAGCCTGCGGGGACCACTGAGTTACGAGCAGTACTTC.

The chain couples TRBV30 to TRBJ2-7; maybe TRBD2 (6 bases). The CDR3 spans 15 residues. The germline V and J ends were trimmed by 2 bases and 4 bases, with 18 bases remaining between them. Per the germline V gene, CDR1 is GTSNPN and CDR2 is SVGIG (reference sequence). For the CDR3, the DNA is TGTGCCTGGAGTCCCCGAGGAGGGTGGGGATACGAGCAGTACTTC. This sequence encodes CAWSPRGGWGYEQYF.

Remarks on this clone: At the DNA level, this CDR3 is encoded by other sequences in the same sample as well. This chain joins TRBV9 and TRBJ1-3, with TRBD1 identical over 7 bases. Germline trimming cut 3 bases from V and 0 bases from J; bases unmatched to any gene: 3. Germline V gene data show CDR1 as SGDLS and CDR2 as YYNGEE. This CDR3 has 15 amino acids. The CDR3 DNA follows: TGTGCCAGCAGCGCCAGGGGGACCTCTGGAAACACCATATATTTT. Protein product: CASSARGTSGNTIYF.

V usage is TRBV29-1 and J usage is TRBJ2-2; 7 bases line up with TRBD2. The CDR3 length is 17 residues. J gave up 1 base and V 1 base, and 9 bases lay outside the gene matches. Per germline, CDR1 SQVTM and CDR2 ANQGSEA. This chain's CDR3 is CSVEGPGGGGNTGELFF. DNA for the CDR3: TGCAGCGTTGAAGGTCCGGGGGGTGGGGGGAACACCGGGGAGCTGTTTTTT.

J is TRBJ2-5 and V is TRBV25-1, with 8 bases aligning to TRBD2. Germline CDR1 MGHDK, CDR2 SYGVNS. The CDR3 is 16 amino acids. V shed 2 bases and J 7 bases; nucleotides not matched to a gene: 12. The CDR3 loop is CASSEISGEFSGTQYF. CDR3 nucleotides: TGTGCCAGCAGTGAAATTAGCGGGGAGTTCTCGGGGACCCAGTACTTC.

CDR3 sequence (DNA): TGCGCCAGCAGCCCAGGGCCGAACACTGAAGCTTTCTTT. Translated: CASSPGPNTEAFF. J is TRBJ1-1 and V is TRBV5-1; maybe TRBD1 (5 bases). Germline assignment: CDR1 SGHRS and CDR2 YFSETQ. This CDR3 has 13 amino acids. Trimming took off 4 bases at V and 1 base at J, with 8 bases between the two ends.

V is TRBV30 and J is TRBJ2-6; a possible D gene is TRBD2 (5 bases). Between the trimmed V and J ends, which lost 1 base and 0 bases, there was a span of 13 bases. The CDR3 extends over 17 amino acids. Germline CDR1 GTSNPN, CDR2 SVGIG (reference sequence). CDR3 in amino acids: CAWSGRGRYSGANVLTF. CDR3 coding DNA: TGTGCCTGGAGTGGCAGAGGGCGATACTCTGGGGCCAACGTCCTGACTTTC.

The gene calls are TRBV7-2 and TRBJ1-1; 9 bases agree with TRBD1. Germline V lookup: CDR1 SGHTA, CDR2 FQGNSA. Unmatched junction bases numbered 0, after V lost 0 bases and J lost 4 bases. This CDR3 spans 14 amino acids. CDR3 sequence (DNA): TGTGCCAGCAGCTTAGCGACAGGGGGCACTGAAGCTTTCTTT. Protein: CASSLATGGTEAFF.

The chain uses TRBV13 and TRBJ1-1, with D unresolved. Germline loops: CDR1 PRHDT, CDR2 FYEKMQ (reference sequence). Trimming took 5 bases from V and 5 from J, leaving 12 bases between them. This CDR3 spans 13 amino acids. Here the CDR3 DNA reads TGTGCCAGCAGCCCGCGGATTTGGACTGAAGCTTTCTTT. Residues: CASSPRIWTEAFF. Together with reference TRBV13 and TRBJ1-1, the CDR3 gives the full variable domain: AAGVIQSPRHLIKEKRETATLKCYPIPRHDTVYWYQQGPGQDPQFLISFYEKMQSDKGSIPDRFSAQQFSDYHSELNMSSLELGDSALYFCASSPRIWTEAFFGQGTRLTVV.

The chain carries TRBV30 and TRBJ1-5, with TRBD1 matching 9 bases. From germline, CDR1 is GTSNPN and CDR2 SVGIG (reference sequence). The CDR3 runs to 15 residues. V gave up 4 bases and J gave up 7 bases; unmatched junction bases: 11. The CDR3 sequence is CAWKPGQGNHQPQHF. DNA of the CDR3: TGTGCCTGGAAGCCGGGACAGGGAAATCACCAGCCCCAGCATTTT.

For this clone: The same CDR3 is also encoded by other DNA sequences in this sample. V and J are TRBV5-6 and TRBJ1-2; 8 bases align to TRBD1. Germline V gives CDR1 SGHDT, CDR2 YYEEEE. This CDR3 is 14 amino acids long. J was trimmed by 4 bases and V by 4 bases; bases with no gene match: 6. CDR3 protein: CASSPGQGGYGYTF. CDR3 nucleotides: TGTGCCAGCAGCCCCGGACAGGGTGGCTATGGCTACACCTTC.

The chain links TRBV6-4 to TRBJ1-3, with D possibly matching TRBD1 (6 bases). Per germline, CDR1 MRHNA and CDR2 SNTAGT. This CDR3 comprises 15 residues. Trimming stripped 5 bases from V and 3 bases from J, with 14 bases between. CDR3 sequence (DNA): TGTGCCAGCAGTCTACAGGGCCCATTTGGAAACACCATATATTTT. It yields the protein CASSLQGPFGNTIYF.

This chain connects TRBV10-3 to TRBJ2-2, with TRBD1 identical over 9 bases. The CDR3 has 14 residues. J was trimmed by 7 bases and V by 5 bases; bases with no gene match: 5. Germline lookup yields CDR1 ENHRY and CDR2 SYGVKD. The CDR3 sequence is CAISNRGRVGELFF. CDR3 nucleotides: TGTGCCATCAGTAACAGGGGGCGCGTCGGGGAGCTGTTTTTT.

The rearrangement joins TRBV30 to TRBJ1-5; D is possibly TRBD1 (5 bases). The V and J ends lost 1 base and 1 base respectively, with 8 bases between them. The CDR3 length is 14 residues. Germline loops: CDR1 GTSNPN, CDR2 SVGIG (reference sequence). The chain's CDR3 is CAWSEQASNQPQHF. The CDR3 DNA follows: TGTGCCTGGAGTGAACAGGCGAGCAATCAGCCCCAGCATTTT.

The chain combines TRBV5-1 with TRBJ2-1; 10 bases line up with TRBD2. From germline, CDR1 is SGHRS and CDR2 YFSETQ. V lost 4 bases, J lost 0 bases, and 4 bases stayed unmatched. The CDR3 length is 16 residues. In nucleotides, the CDR3 is TGCGCCAGCAGCCCCACTAGCGGGGCCTCCTACAATGAGCAGTTCTTC. This codes for CASSPTSGASYNEQFF. Full variable domain (remainder filled in from reference TRBV5-1 and TRBJ2-1): KAGVTQTPRYLIKTRGQQVTLSCSPISGHRSVSWYQQTPGQGLQFLFEYFSETQRNKGNFPGRFSGRQFSNSRSEMNVSTLELGDSALYLCASSPTSGASYNEQFFGPGTRLTVL.

This clone appeared once. The chain couples TRBV4-2 to TRBJ2-7; TRBD1 aligns across 8 bases. The CDR3 runs to 16 residues. Germline V gene sequence: CDR1 LGHNA, CDR2 YNFKEQ. V was clipped by 4 bases and J by 5 bases; unmatched bases: 13. The CDR3 DNA is TGTGCCAGCAGCCCCCAGTCCCACAGGGGGGCCGACGAGCAGTACTTC. This translates into CASSPQSHRGADEQYF.

This sequence joins TRBV2 and TRBJ2-2; D is possibly TRBD1 (6 bases). Trimming left V 3 bases short and J 1 base short, with 6 bases between. Germline V CDR1 and CDR2: SNHLY, FYNNEI. The length of the CDR3 is 14 residues. The CDR3, as DNA: TGTGCCAGCAGTGAGACAGGGAACACCGGGGAGCTGTTTTTT. This translates into CASSETGNTGELFF.

V gene TRBV10-3 combines with J gene TRBJ1-1, with TRBD1 as a possible D gene (6 bases). CDR1 and CDR2 from the germline V gene are ENHRY and SYGVKD. This CDR3 is 14 amino acids long. Trimming left V 5 bases short and J 0 bases short, with 10 bases between. The CDR3 coding sequence is TGTGCCATCAGTTTCCAGGGGATGAACACTGAAGCTTTCTTT. Translated: CAISFQGMNTEAFF.

This sequence joins TRBV7-3 and TRBJ2-7; 8 positions agree with TRBD2. CDR3 length: 16 residues. The ends lost 5 bases at V and 5 bases at J; junction bases unmatched: 14. Germline V gene lookup returns CDR1 SGHTA and CDR2 FQGTGA. DNA for the CDR3: TGTGCCAGCAGCCCCGGCCTCGGGGGGGGCCTCAACGAGCAGTACTTC. Protein product: CASSPGLGGGLNEQYF.